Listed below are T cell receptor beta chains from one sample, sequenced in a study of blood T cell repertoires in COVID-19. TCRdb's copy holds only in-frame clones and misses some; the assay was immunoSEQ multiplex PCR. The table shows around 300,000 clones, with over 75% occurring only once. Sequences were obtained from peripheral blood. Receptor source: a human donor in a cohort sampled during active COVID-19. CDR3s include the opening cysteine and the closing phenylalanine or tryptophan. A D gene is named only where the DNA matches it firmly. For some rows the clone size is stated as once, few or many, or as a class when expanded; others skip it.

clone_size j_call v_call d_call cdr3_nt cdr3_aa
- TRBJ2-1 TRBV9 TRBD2 TGTGCCAGCAGCGCTAGGACTAGCGGGGGAGCTGAGCAGTTCTTC CASSARTSGGAEQFF
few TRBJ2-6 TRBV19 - TGTGCCAGTAGGCCCTCCCTCAGAGCGGGGGCCAACGTCCTGACTTTC CASRPSLRAGANVLTF
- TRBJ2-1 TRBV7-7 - TGTGCCAGCAGCGCCTCAACTGGAGGCACTGAGCAGTTCTTC CASSASTGGTEQFF
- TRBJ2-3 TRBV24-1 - TGTGCCACCAGTGCGGTGGGGGCAAACACAGATACGCAGTATTTT CATSAVGANTDTQYF
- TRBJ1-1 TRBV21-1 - TGTGCCAGCAGCAAAGGGGGGGAGTGGAGCACTGAAGCTTTCTTT CASSKGGEWSTEAFF
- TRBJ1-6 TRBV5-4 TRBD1 TGTGCCAGCAGCTTGACAGGGGGCAACTCACCCCTCCACTTT CASSLTGGNSPLHF
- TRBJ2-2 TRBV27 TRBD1 TGTGCCAGCAGTTTATCTGTTATGGGACGCCGGGACAGGAACACCGGGGAGCTGTTTTTT CASSLSVMGRRDRNTGELFF
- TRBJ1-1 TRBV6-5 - TGTGCCAGCAGTTACAGGGGAACGAGCACTGAAGCTTTCTTT CASSYRGTSTEAFF
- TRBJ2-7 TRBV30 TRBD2 TGTGCCTGGAGGAAGCGGGACGTATACGAGCAGTACTTC CAWRKRDVYEQYF
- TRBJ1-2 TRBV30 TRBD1 TGTGCCTGGAGTGTGGGACAGGGGGTTAACTATGGCTACACCTTC CAWSVGQGVNYGYTF
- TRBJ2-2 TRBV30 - TGTGCCTGGAGTGTATCTTGGAACACCGGGGAGCTGTTTTTT CAWSVSWNTGELFF
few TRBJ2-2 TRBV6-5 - TGTGCCAGCCACCAGGCGCCTGGCACCGGGGAGCTGTTTTTT CASHQAPGTGELFF
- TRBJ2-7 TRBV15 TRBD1 TGTGCCACCAGCCCCCGGGACAGAAACTACGAGCAGTACTTC CATSPRDRNYEQYF
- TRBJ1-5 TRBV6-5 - TGTGCCAGCAGTTACTCCCGGGACAATCAGCCCCAGCATTTT CASSYSRDNQPQHF
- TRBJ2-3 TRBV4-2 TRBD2 TGTGCCAGCAGCCAAAGGACTAGCGGGGGAGGGACAGATACGCAGTATTTT CASSQRTSGGGTDTQYF
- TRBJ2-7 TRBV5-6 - TGTGCCAGCAGCTTGGGAGGCGAGCAGTACTTC CASSLGGEQYF
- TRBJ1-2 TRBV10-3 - TGTGCCATCAGTGAGTTCGGGGGGGCGGATGGCTACACCTTC CAISEFGGADGYTF
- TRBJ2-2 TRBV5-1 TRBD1 TGCGCCAGCAGCTCCCGGGACAGGGGGCGCGGGGAGCTGTTTTTT CASSSRDRGRGELFF
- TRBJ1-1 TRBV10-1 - TGCGCCAGCAGAAGACAGGTTGCTACTGAAGCTTTCTTT CASRRQVATEAFF
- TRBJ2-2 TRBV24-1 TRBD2 TGTGCCACCAGCGGACTAGCGGGGGGGAACACCGGGGAGCTGTTTTTT CATSGLAGGNTGELFF
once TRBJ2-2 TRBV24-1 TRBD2 TGTGCCACCGGGTCCCGGACTAGCGGGGGGGAAAACACCGGGGAGCTGTTTTTT CATGSRTSGGENTGELFF
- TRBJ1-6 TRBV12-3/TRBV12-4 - TGTGCCAGCAGTTTAGGGTCGAGTGACCTCCACTTT CASSLGSSDLHF
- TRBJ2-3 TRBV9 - TGTGCCAGCAGCGTAGTTGGGGGGTTCATCCCAGATACGCAGTATTTT CASSVVGGFIPDTQYF
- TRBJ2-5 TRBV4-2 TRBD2 TGTGCCAGCAGCCAGAGGGTTGGTGTAGCGGGACCCCAAGAGACCCAGTACTTC CASSQRVGVAGPQETQYF
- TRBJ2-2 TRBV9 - TGTGCCAGCAGCGCCACGCGGGGAGACGGGGAGCTGTTTTTT CASSATRGDGELFF
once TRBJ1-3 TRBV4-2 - TGTGCCAGCAGCCCGGTGGAGAGGCTCTCTGGAAACACCATATATTTT CASSPVERLSGNTIYF
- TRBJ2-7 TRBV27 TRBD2 TGTGCCAGCAGTAATCCCGGGACTAGCGTCTACGAGCAGTACTTC CASSNPGTSVYEQYF
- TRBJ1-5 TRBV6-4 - TGTGCCAGCAGTGTAGGTATAGGAGAGAATCAGCCCCAGCATTTT CASSVGIGENQPQHF
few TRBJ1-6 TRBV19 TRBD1 TGTGCCAGTAGTTTCCGGGACAGGGCTTCACCCCTCCACTTT CASSFRDRASPLHF
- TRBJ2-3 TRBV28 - TGTGCCACGACAGGTATTAGCACAGATACGCAGTATTTT CATTGISTDTQYF
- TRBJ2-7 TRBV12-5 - TGTGCTAGTGCCTCCTACCCAGGGCTCGAGCAGTACTTC CASASYPGLEQYF